A single count supports the clone carrying this T cell receptor beta chain. These data come from a study of OX40 agonist ivuxolimab in advanced cancers. Study context: Patients were given ivuxolimab, an antibody that agonizes OX40 (CD134). Participants could have had prior anti-PD-1, anti-PD-L1 or anti-CTLA-4 therapy, and roughly 40% had some.

Generated by immunoSEQ multiplex PCR, the TCRdb table keeps only in-frame clones and is missing some. The sample holds about 120,000 clones, 85% to 90% seen once. The CDR3 spans 15 residues. Trimming pared 4 bases from V and 2 bases from J, leaving 14 bases between. Germline CDR1 SGHNT, CDR2 YYREEE (reference sequence). The gene calls are TRBV5-4 and TRBJ2-3; the D gene could be TRBD1 or TRBD2 (5 bases each). The origin of this receptor is an adult with an advanced solid tumor such as melanoma, head and neck, liver or kidney cancer. The starting material was CD4+ or CD8+ T cells sorted from blood, obtained in a trial of the OX40 agonist ivuxolimab. The CDR3 loop reads CASSTTVAITDTQYF. For the CDR3, the DNA is TGTGCCAGCAGCACGACAGTAGCGATCACAGATACGCAGTATTTT.